Below are 21 T cell receptor beta chains sequenced from a single sample in a study of OX40 agonist ivuxolimab in advanced cancers. The data were produced by immunoSEQ multiplex PCR, yet TCRdb's version contains in-frame clones alone and is incomplete. Of more than 80,000 clones listed, roughly nine tenths are singletons. Here the sequenced sample was CD4+ or CD8+ T cells sorted from blood, taken in a trial of the OX40 agonist ivuxolimab. Receptors originate from an adult with an advanced solid tumor such as melanoma, head and neck, liver or kidney cancer.

The chain employs TRBV4-2 and TRBJ2-7; 9 bases are shared with TRBD2. The CDR3 is made up of 15 amino acids. Trimming cost V 0 bases and J 5 bases; bases outside gene matches: 5. CDR1 is LGHNA and CDR2 is YNFKEQ in the germline V gene. The CDR3 sequence: CASSQDFLAGNEQYF. The CDR3 coding sequence is TGTGCCAGCAGCCAAGACTTCCTAGCGGGAAACGAGCAGTACTTC.

A few counts support this clone. The chain is built from TRBV2 and TRBJ2-4, with 10 positions matching TRBD1. Per the germline V gene, CDR1 is SNHLY and CDR2 is FYNNEI. The CDR3 length is 18 residues. The J segment lost 2 bases and the V segment lost 3 bases, leaving 10 bases of the junction unmatched. DNA for the CDR3: TGTGCCAGCAGTGACGGCAGACAGGGGGCGATTTCCAAAAACATTCAGTACTTC. As protein: CASSDGRQGAISKNIQYF. The complete variable domain, with remaining parts taken from reference TRBV2 and TRBJ2-4, reads EPEVTQTPSHQVTQMGQEVILRCVPISNHLYFYWYRQILGQKVEFLVSFYNNEISEKSEIFDDQFSVERPDGSNFTLKIRSTKLEDSAMYFCASSDGRQGAISKNIQYFGAGTRLSVL.

The rearrangement uses TRBV5-1 and TRBJ2-5; no reliable D call. Germline-derived CDR1 and CDR2 are SGHRS and YFSETQ. The CDR3 has 15 residues. The V end lost 0 bases, the J end lost 1 base, and 10 bases lay between the germline ends. The CDR3 DNA follows: TGCGCCAGCAGCTTGGCCGGATCGGCCCAAGAGACCCAGTACTTC. Translation: CASSLAGSAQETQYF.

This clone was found once. Different DNA sequences within this sample yield the same CDR3. The rearrangement joins TRBV30 to TRBJ2-7; tentative D call: TRBD2 (5 bases). This CDR3 has 14 residues. Germline assignment: CDR1 GTSNPN and CDR2 SVGIG (reference sequence). V was cut by 2 bases and J by 7 bases, with 18 bases left in between. The CDR3 region has the DNA TGTGCCTGGAGTCGGGGTCCGGGTTTGGGGGAGCAGTACTTC. Its translation: CAWSRGPGLGEQYF.

The V call is TRBV29-1, the J call TRBJ2-3; D remains ambiguous. The length of the CDR3 is 15 residues. Trimming removed 1 base from V and 3 bases from J, with 14 bases in between. In germline, CDR1 is SQVTM, CDR2 ANQGSEA. The CDR3 DNA is TGCAGCGTTGAAGTCGGATTACAAGGGACAGATACGCAGTATTTT. The encoded protein is CSVEVGLQGTDTQYF.

This chain connects TRBV5-4 to TRBJ2-2; 10 bases align to TRBD1. The CDR3 runs to 16 residues. The V segment lost 5 bases and the J segment 4 bases; nucleotides outside the gene matches: 8. Germline CDR1 reads SGHNT; CDR2 reads YYREEE (reference sequence). CDR3 region: CASRPRRDRGTGELFF. The DNA of the CDR3 is TGTGCCAGCAGACCTCGCCGGGACAGGGGCACCGGGGAGCTGTTTTTT. Full variable domain (outside the CDR3, taken from reference TRBV5-4 and TRBJ2-2): ETGVTQSPTHLIKTRGQQVTLRCSSQSGHNTVSWYQQALGQGPQFIFQYYREEENGRGNFPPRFSGLQFPNYSSELNVNALELDDSALYLCASRPRRDRGTGELFFGEGSRLTVL.

The chain combines TRBV28 with TRBJ1-4; 7 nucleotides line up with TRBD1. After removal of 6 bases from V and 1 base from J, the junction contained 5 bases not matched to a gene. The CDR3 spans 15 residues. Germline V gene lookup returns CDR1 MDHEN and CDR2 SYDVKM. CDR3 nucleotides: TGTGCCAGCAGCTCCAGACAGGGAACTAATGAAAAACTGTTTTTT. Its translation: CASSSRQGTNEKLFF.

The CDR3 nucleotides read TGTGCCTGGAGTCCCCGCCGGGACAGCCCTAACTATGGCTACACCTTC. Translated, it gives CAWSPRRDSPNYGYTF. J is TRBJ1-2 and V is TRBV30, with 7 bases identical to TRBD1. J was trimmed by 0 bases and V by 2 bases; bases with no gene match: 9. CDR3 length equals 16 residues. The germline V gene has CDR1 GTSNPN and CDR2 SVGIG (reference sequence).

The chain is built from TRBV7-3 and TRBJ2-1; 10 bases align to TRBD2. From germline, CDR1 is SGHTA and CDR2 FQGTGA. Trimming took 5 bases from V and 6 from J; bases not matched to a gene: 10. There are 16 residues in the CDR3. CDR3 in amino acids: CASSLGLAGVGNEQFF. As DNA, the CDR3 is TGTGCCAGCAGCCTGGGGCTAGCGGGAGTCGGCAATGAGCAGTTCTTC.

This clone is a singleton in its sample. This chain connects TRBV6-1 to TRBJ1-4; the D gene is possibly TRBD1 (6 bases). Germline values: CDR1 MNHNS, CDR2 SASEGT. The CDR3 sequence is 16 residues long. V lost 3 bases, J lost 5 bases, and 16 bases lay in between. This CDR3 is CASSEIWTAPNEKLFF. The CDR3 nucleotides read TGTGCCAGCAGTGAGATTTGGACAGCGCCGAATGAAAAACTGTTTTTT.

The chain has TRBV11-3 and TRBJ2-3, with 8 bases matching TRBD2. This CDR3 region has 13 residues. From germline, CDR1 is SGHNT and CDR2 YENEEA. V lost 5 bases, J lost 13 bases, and 11 bases stayed unmatched. CDR3 residues: CASSRGGQEQEYF. The CDR3 region has the DNA TGTGCCAGCAGCCGCGGGGGGCAGGAGCAGGAGTATTTT. Looking up the rest from reference TRBV11-3 and TRBJ2-3 gives the full variable domain: EAGVVQSPRYKIIEKKQPVAFWCNPISGHNTLYWYLQNLGQGPELLIRYENEEAVDDSQLPKDRFSAERLKGVDSTLKIQPAELGDSAVYLCASSRGGQEQEYFGPGTRLTVL.

This clone came up once. The junction departs from the called germline gene at one end, perhaps through a read error. The same CDR3 can be traced to other DNA sequences in this sample. The chain joins TRBV11-2 to TRBJ1-2; D uncertain. The germline V gene has CDR1 SGHAT and CDR2 FQNNGV. The CDR3 extends over 14 amino acids. The chain's CDR3 is CASSSIRTLYGYTF. The CDR3 DNA reads TGTGCCAGCAGTTCTATCAGGACCCTCTATGGCTACACCTTT.

The chain recombines TRBV28 with TRBJ2-2, with TRBD1 matching 8 bases. This CDR3 has 19 amino acids. V dropped 2 bases and J dropped 3; count of bases not matched to a gene: 14. Germline CDR1 MDHEN, CDR2 SYDVKM. CDR3 DNA: TGTGCCAGCAGTTTAAGGGTTCTCAGGGGGCCAAGTCACACCGGGGAGCTGTTTTTT. Translating it yields CASSLRVLRGPSHTGELFF.

The chain has TRBV28 and TRBJ1-5; D uncertain. V dropped 2 bases and J dropped 6 bases, with 5 bases sitting between them. The germline V gene encodes CDR1 MDHEN and CDR2 SYDVKM. This CDR3 contains 12 residues. The DNA for the CDR3 is TGTGCCAGCAGTTTAGCGGTTCAGCCCCAGCATTTT. Translating gives CASSLAVQPQHF.

The CDR3 protein is CASSFLGLATWAGANVLTF. For the CDR3, the DNA is TGCGCCAGCAGCTTTTTGGGACTAGCGACATGGGCTGGGGCCAACGTCCTGACTTTC. The chain couples TRBV5-1 to TRBJ2-6, with TRBD2 identical over 10 bases. CDR3 length: 19 residues. Germline CDR1 SGHRS, CDR2 YFSETQ. Trimming removed 2 bases from V and 2 bases from J; junction bases left unmatched: 10. Combining the CDR3 with reference TRBV5-1 and TRBJ2-6 gives the whole variable domain KAGVTQTPRYLIKTRGQQVTLSCSPISGHRSVSWYQQTPGQGLQFLFEYFSETQRNKGNFPGRFSGRQFSNSRSEMNVSTLELGDSALYLCASSFLGLATWAGANVLTFGAGSRLTVL.

The rearrangement joins TRBV7-2 to TRBJ2-7; 11 bases agree with TRBD1. CDR1 SGHTA and CDR2 FQGNSA come from the germline V gene. This CDR3 comprises 18 residues. V was pared by 1 base and J by 5 bases, with 13 bases of the junction left unmatched. The CDR3 protein is CASSLGYRTGGGKDEQYF. In DNA, the CDR3 is TGTGCCAGCAGCTTAGGATACAGGACAGGGGGCGGCAAGGACGAGCAGTACTTC.

V is TRBV28 and J is TRBJ2-1; the match to TRBD1 covers 8 bases. V dropped 6 bases and J dropped 0; count of bases not matched to a gene: 7. There are 16 residues in the CDR3. Per the germline V gene, CDR1 is MDHEN and CDR2 is SYDVKM. CDR3 sequence reads: CASSSQGVSSYNEQFF. The CDR3 DNA sequence: TGTGCCAGCAGCTCACAGGGGGTGAGCTCCTACAATGAGCAGTTCTTC.

The table lists this clone with a count of one. The gene calls are TRBV28 and TRBJ2-1; no clear D gene. The germline CDR1 and CDR2 sequences are MDHEN and SYDVKM. The CDR3 loop spans 13 amino acids. Trimming removed 4 bases at V and 7 bases at J, with 11 bases between. The CDR3 DNA is TGTGCCAGCAGTTCGCCCCTGAAAAATGAGCAGTTCTTC. Amino acids: CASSSPLKNEQFF. Using reference TRBV28 and TRBJ2-1 for the parts outside the CDR3, the full variable domain is DVKVTQSSRYLVKRTGEKVFLECVQDMDHENMFWYRQDPGLGLRLIYFSYDVKMKEKGDIPEGYSVSREKKERFSLILESASTNQTSMYLCASSSPLKNEQFFGPGTRLTVL.

This chain joins TRBV7-2 and TRBJ2-1, with D uncertain. The CDR3 runs to 15 residues. Trimming stripped 4 bases from V and 0 bases from J, with 10 bases between. In germline, CDR1 is SGHTA, CDR2 FQGNSA. CDR3 sequence (DNA): TGTGCCAGCAGCTCCCATCTAAGCTCCTACAATGAGCAGTTCTTC. This gives the protein CASSSHLSSYNEQFF.

V is TRBV18 and J is TRBJ2-1; TRBD1 agrees at 11 bases. The ends lost 4 bases at V and 3 bases at J; junction bases unmatched: 5. Germline values: CDR1 KGHSH, CDR2 LQKENI. This CDR3 is 16 amino acids long. CDR3 residues: CASSRPGTGGYNEQFF. DNA of the CDR3: TGTGCCAGCTCACGTCCCGGGACAGGGGGCTACAATGAGCAGTTCTTC. The whole variable domain, filled in from reference TRBV18 and TRBJ2-1, reads NAGVMQNPRHLVRRRGQEARLRCSPMKGHSHVYWYRQLPEEGLKFMVYLQKENIIDESGMPKERFSAEFPKEGPSILRIQQVVRGDSAAYFCASSRPGTGGYNEQFFGPGTRLTVL.

V usage is TRBV27 and J usage is TRBJ1-3, with D tentatively TRBD1 (5 bases). V lost 1 base to trimming and J lost 3 bases, with 10 bases between them. Germline CDR1 MNHEY, CDR2 SMNVEV (reference sequence). CDR3 length equals 15 residues. The CDR3 region has the DNA TGTGCCAGCAGTTTATACGGGGGAGTTGGAAACACCATATATTTT. Protein product: CASSLYGGVGNTIYF.